What follows describes a single T cell receptor beta chain. Its antigen is still unknown. This sample was taken from a study of type 1 regulatory T cells. At the level of the study: This in vitro CD4 product, T-allo10, is enriched for Tr1 cells and alloantigen-specific.

The CDR3 has 15 residues. CDR1 SNHLY and CDR2 FYNNEI come from the germline V gene. V lost 4 bases and J lost 6; bases outside the gene matches: 6. TCRdb re-analysed the reads in MiXCR, keeping a single row per CDR3 protein. This table has about 62,000 distinct CDR3 sequences, 62% appearing once. This chain links TRBV2 with TRBJ2-3; TRBD2 agrees at 11 bases. The sequencing sample was made of cultured non-Tr1 T cells, either the whole culture or a sorted T cell fraction (not recorded which). The TCR originated in a human donor in good health. CDR3 residues: CASSALAGGADTQYF. The CDR3 DNA is TGTGCCAGCAGTGCGCTAGCGGGAGGAGCTGATACGCAGTATTTT.